These T cell receptor beta chains were read from a single sample in a study of long-term antiretroviral therapy in people with HIV. Measured with immunoSEQ multiplex PCR; TCRdb has only the in-frame clones, and not every one. The sample lists 25,000 to 30,000 clones; 65% to 85% were seen once. Material: unsorted PBMCs, obtained 2.1 years after starting antiretroviral therapy. All receptors come from a man under 40 with HIV. The CDR3 runs from the conserved cysteine through the conserved F or W. Fields, in order: CDR3 DNA, CDR3 protein, J gene, clone size, V gene, D gene. D genes are given only for firm matches. Clone size is shown for a subset of rows, as once, few, many or a class of expanded clone.

DNA: TGTGCCAGCAGCTTAGTAGGGCTCGGTCAGCCCCAGCATTTT
CDR3: CASSLVGLGQPQHF
J: TRBJ1-5
size: few
V: TRBV7-9
D: .

DNA: TGTGCCACCGCGACAGGGATATATGGCTACACCTTC
CDR3: CATATGIYGYTF
J: TRBJ1-2
size: .
V: TRBV6-5
D: TRBD1

DNA: TGCGCCAGCAGCGGAGGAGCCAGCTGGAGCACAGATACGCAGTATTTT
CDR3: CASSGGASWSTDTQYF
J: TRBJ2-3
size: .
V: TRBV5-1
D: .

DNA: TGCGCCAGCAGCTTGGCCCGACAGGGAGGATCCTACGAGCAGTACTTC
CDR3: CASSLARQGGSYEQYF
J: TRBJ2-7
size: .
V: TRBV5-1
D: .

DNA: TGTGCCAGCAGCCCCCTGGGACAGCCTTACGAGCAGTACTTC
CDR3: CASSPLGQPYEQYF
J: TRBJ2-7
size: .
V: TRBV28
D: TRBD1

DNA: TGTGCCAGCAGTATCGACAGGGACGGCTACACCTTC
CDR3: CASSIDRDGYTF
J: TRBJ1-2
size: .
V: TRBV2
D: TRBD1

DNA: TGTGCCAGCGGCGTTGGGACCGTCACCTACGAGCAGTACTTC
CDR3: CASGVGTVTYEQYF
J: TRBJ2-7
size: .
V: TRBV6-1
D: .

DNA: TGCGCCAGCAGCCCGCGGACAGGGATCGACTATGGCTACACCTTC
CDR3: CASSPRTGIDYGYTF
J: TRBJ1-2
size: .
V: TRBV5-1
D: TRBD1

DNA: TGTGCCAGCAGCCTACCGGGCGCCGGGGAGCTGTTTTTT
CDR3: CASSLPGAGELFF
J: TRBJ2-2
size: .
V: TRBV7-9
D: .

DNA: TGTGCCAGTAGTCTCGACGGGAGAAACACCATATATTTT
CDR3: CASSLDGRNTIYF
J: TRBJ1-3
size: few
V: TRBV19
D: .

DNA: TGTGCCATCGGGGAGACCCAGTACTTC
CDR3: CAIGETQYF
J: TRBJ2-5
size: .
V: TRBV10-3
D: .

DNA: TGTGCCAGCAGCTACCGAGGCTCCGAGCAGTACTTC
CDR3: CASSYRGSEQYF
J: TRBJ2-7
size: .
V: TRBV5-4
D: .

DNA: TGTGCCAGCAGTCTCAGCGGGATGGGGGAGACCCAGTACTTC
CDR3: CASSLSGMGETQYF
J: TRBJ2-5
size: .
V: TRBV27
D: TRBD2

DNA: TGTGCTAGTGGTTTGGACGACAGGGGCCAGAACACTGAAGCTTTCTTT
CDR3: CASGLDDRGQNTEAFF
J: TRBJ1-1
size: .
V: TRBV12-5
D: TRBD1

DNA: TGTGCCAGCAGCTCACTAGGGGTACAGGGTGCGGAGACCCAGTACTTC
CDR3: CASSSLGVQGAETQYF
J: TRBJ2-5
size: .
V: TRBV7-9
D: .

DNA: TGTGCCATCAGTGAGTCGAAGCTGGGCGGACCCGCCCAAGATACGCAGTATTTT
CDR3: CAISESKLGGPAQDTQYF
J: TRBJ2-3
size: .
V: TRBV10-3
D: .

DNA: TGCAGCGTTGATTATCGTGGGGGTACTGAAGCTTTCTTT
CDR3: CSVDYRGGTEAFF
J: TRBJ1-1
size: .
V: TRBV29-1
D: .

DNA: TGTGCCAGCAGTCAGCCGGGACAGACTTCCCGGGGCTACACCTTC
CDR3: CASSQPGQTSRGYTF
J: TRBJ1-2
size: .
V: TRBV28
D: TRBD1

DNA: TGTGCCAAACCGGGACAGGGAGATTTAAGTTCACCCCTCCACTTT
CDR3: CAKPGQGDLSSPLHF
J: TRBJ1-6
size: .
V: TRBV6-4
D: TRBD1

DNA: TGCGCCAGCAGCTTGGAAGGGTCAGGGATTCAGCCCCAGCATTTT
CDR3: CASSLEGSGIQPQHF
J: TRBJ1-5
size: .
V: TRBV5-1
D: .

DNA: TGTGCCAGCAGCCCTATGACAGAAAAACTGTTTTTT
CDR3: CASSPMTEKLFF
J: TRBJ1-4
size: .
V: TRBV6-6
D: .

DNA: TGTGCCAGCAGCCCAACGTCGGGGGCCGAGCAGTACTTC
CDR3: CASSPTSGAEQYF
J: TRBJ2-7
size: .
V: TRBV7-9
D: .

DNA: TGTGCCAGCAGACCGCCCGGACAGGGAAGTTCACCCCTCCACTTT
CDR3: CASRPPGQGSSPLHF
J: TRBJ1-6
size: few
V: TRBV6-6
D: TRBD1

DNA: TGTGCCAGCTCACCAGCCAAGGGGGCCTACAATGAGCAGTTCTTC
CDR3: CASSPAKGAYNEQFF
J: TRBJ2-1
size: once
V: TRBV18
D: .

DNA: TGTGCCAGCAGCTTTTTTGACGGGGGGACCTACGAGCAGTACTTC
CDR3: CASSFFDGGTYEQYF
J: TRBJ2-7
size: .
V: TRBV7-8
D: TRBD2

DNA: TGTGCCATCAGTGAGGGCGGGGAGACCCAGTACTTC
CDR3: CAISEGGETQYF
J: TRBJ2-5
size: .
V: TRBV10-3
D: .

DNA: TGTGCCAGCAGCTTTTCCGGGACTATTCAGCCCCAGCATTTT
CDR3: CASSFSGTIQPQHF
J: TRBJ1-5
size: .
V: TRBV7-9
D: .

DNA: TGCAGCGTTGAATCCTTAGGGGCCGAGCAGTACTTC
CDR3: CSVESLGAEQYF
J: TRBJ2-7
size: .
V: TRBV29-1
D: .

DNA: TGTGCCAGCAGCGTACAGCGAGGGGAGACCCAGTACTTC
CDR3: CASSVQRGETQYF
J: TRBJ2-5
size: .
V: TRBV5-4
D: .

DNA: TGCGCCAGCAGCTCATCGGGACAGACGTACCGGGGCTACACCTTC
CDR3: CASSSSGQTYRGYTF
J: TRBJ1-2
size: .
V: TRBV5-1
D: TRBD1

DNA: TGTGCCAGCCTAGGACAGCACACAGATACGCAGTATTTT
CDR3: CASLGQHTDTQYF
J: TRBJ2-3
size: .
V: TRBV2
D: .

DNA: TGTGCCAGTAGGGGGGCAGGGAGGACCGGGGAGCTGTTTTTT
CDR3: CASRGAGRTGELFF
J: TRBJ2-2
size: .
V: TRBV19
D: .

DNA: TGTGCCAGTAGTATCCACACCGACACTGAAGCTTTCTTT
CDR3: CASSIHTDTEAFF
J: TRBJ1-1
size: .
V: TRBV19
D: .

DNA: TGTGCCAGCAGGGGGACAGGGCCCTTTTCACCCCTCCACTTT
CDR3: CASRGTGPFSPLHF
J: TRBJ1-6
size: .
V: TRBV6-5
D: TRBD1

DNA: TGTGCCAGCAGTCCCGCAGGGAGCAATCAGCCCCAGCATTTT
CDR3: CASSPAGSNQPQHF
J: TRBJ1-5
size: .
V: TRBV28
D: .

DNA: TGCGCCAGCAGCCAAATTCAGGGTGAAAAACTGTTTTTT
CDR3: CASSQIQGEKLFF
J: TRBJ1-4
size: once
V: TRBV4-1
D: .

DNA: TGTGCCAGCGGCAAAGGCGCCGGGGACACCGGGGAGCTGTTTTTT
CDR3: CASGKGAGDTGELFF
J: TRBJ2-2
size: .
V: TRBV7-2
D: .

DNA: TGTGCCAGCAAATCCGACACCGATAATTCACCCCTCCACTTT
CDR3: CASKSDTDNSPLHF
J: TRBJ1-6
size: .
V: TRBV11-2
D: .

DNA: TGTGCCAGCAGTGGGCGTGTGGGGGTCACTGAAGCTTTCTTT
CDR3: CASSGRVGVTEAFF
J: TRBJ1-1
size: once
V: TRBV28
D: .

DNA: TGTGCCAGCAGTTACAAGGTGTGGGGTGAGGGGACTGAAGCTTTCTTT
CDR3: CASSYKVWGEGTEAFF
J: TRBJ1-1
size: .
V: TRBV6-5
D: .

DNA: TGTGCCAGCAGTTCGAACAGCAACTATGGCTACACCTTC
CDR3: CASSSNSNYGYTF
J: TRBJ1-2
size: .
V: TRBV27
D: .

DNA: TGTGCCAGTAGTCAGGACGGTTACGAGCAGTACTTC
CDR3: CASSQDGYEQYF
J: TRBJ2-7
size: .
V: TRBV19
D: .

DNA: TGTGCCAGCAGCAGGACAGATACGCAGTATTTT
CDR3: CASSRTDTQYF
J: TRBJ2-3
size: .
V: TRBV9
D: .

DNA: TGTGCCAGCAGCTTGAAGCGAGAGACCCAGTACTTC
CDR3: CASSLKRETQYF
J: TRBJ2-5
size: .
V: TRBV7-9
D: .

DNA: TGTGCCAGCAGCCCTGGACCGAACTACGAGCAGTACTTC
CDR3: CASSPGPNYEQYF
J: TRBJ2-7
size: medium-sized
V: TRBV7-6
D: .

DNA: TGCGCCAGCAGCTTAGGAACGTCAGAGAACACTGAAGCTTTCTTT
CDR3: CASSLGTSENTEAFF
J: TRBJ1-1
size: .
V: TRBV5-1
D: .

DNA: TGCGCCAGCAGGGCTGACGGGGTATTAAGCGGGCACAGCAATCAGCCCCAGCATTTT
CDR3: CASRADGVLSGHSNQPQHF
J: TRBJ1-5
size: .
V: TRBV10-2
D: .

DNA: TGTGCCAGCAGTTCTTTTCAGGGGGTACCTAATCAGCCCCAGCATTTT
CDR3: CASSSFQGVPNQPQHF
J: TRBJ1-5
size: .
V: TRBV6-5
D: TRBD1

DNA: TGTGCAAGTCGCTTATCCCGGGACTATATGCAGTTCTTC
CDR3: CASRLSRDYMQFF
J: TRBJ2-1
size: .
V: TRBV12-2
D: .

DNA: TGCAGCGTTGGTGCAGCCCAAGAGACCCAGTACTTC
CDR3: CSVGAAQETQYF
J: TRBJ2-5
size: .
V: TRBV29-1
D: .

DNA: TGTGCCAGCAGTGAAAATTCCGGGACAGGGGGTTACCAGCAGTACTTC
CDR3: CASSENSGTGGYQQYF
J: TRBJ2-7
size: .
V: TRBV6-1
D: TRBD1

DNA: TGCGCCAGCAGTAGGACTAGCGGTGCCATCAATGAGCAGTTCTTC
CDR3: CASSRTSGAINEQFF
J: TRBJ2-1
size: once
V: TRBV5-1
D: TRBD2

DNA: TGCGCCAGCAGCCAGGTTCCAGGGGAGGTTTACGAGCAGTACTTC
CDR3: CASSQVPGEVYEQYF
J: TRBJ2-7
size: few
V: TRBV4-1
D: .

DNA: TGTGCCTGGAGCAGAAATACAGGGGCTAGCGGGATGCGGTTCTTC
CDR3: CAWSRNTGASGMRFF
J: TRBJ2-1
size: .
V: TRBV30
D: TRBD2